Here is one TCR beta chain with its context. No cognate antigen has been identified for it. No clone much larger than this one lies a single base away; base qualities are absent. During the collection period, no infections or other immune events were recorded for the healthy donors. Time-dependent variance in a beta-binomial model of T-cell clone differential abundance was calibrated using healthy-donor blood repertoires as a training cohort. The training cohort comprised roughly ten healthy donors, 3 female and 7 male. On average the donors were about 40 years old, and their ages spanned about 25 to 64 years. Whole blood was collected from each healthy donor at three time points spaced roughly two weeks apart and obtained from a commercial supplier. Genomic DNA was extracted from unsorted whole blood for immunosequencing. The entry originates in a study of identifying expanded T cells in peripheral blood (dated by TCRdb to between 2018 and 2021). Study-level background: Technical replicates were generated by sequencing separate aliquots of the same genomic DNA pool, and four replicates were compared pairwise.

Paper-wide results and their limitations: The beta-binomial model significantly reduced the number of clones called differentially abundant and the false-positive rate across all healthy-donor time intervals. For all healthy donors, the variance in clone template counts between two-week samples rose significantly as total template count increased. The authors expected biological variance in healthy repertoires might increase further over much longer intervals such as months to years. The binomial model flagged around 1.2 differentially abundant clones between technical replicates, compared with approximately 15 over about two weeks and roughly 19 over around four weeks.

Trimming removed 0 bases from V and 1 base from J, leaving 8 bases between the germline ends. CDR1 MRHNA and CDR2 SNTAGT are derived from the germline V gene. Counted from cysteine to phenylalanine, this CDR3 has 15 amino acids. Of all the DNA, just the CDR3 is kept, 45 bases in frame from base 1. TCRbeta CDR3 regions were profiled by bias-controlled multiplex PCR amplification of genomic DNA with the immunoSEQ Assay. The source study handled its data this way. The absolute abundance of each unique TCRbeta CDR3 region was quantified after sequences were collapsed and filtered. Differential abundance was tested with two models: a binomial (Fisher-equivalent) model and a beta-binomial model that adds time-dependent variance fitted from healthy donors. Clones with fewer than 5 combined templates were removed, and differential abundance was called for clones with a Benjamini-Hochberg FDR below 0.01. In the beta-binomial model, variance was expressed as a function of the total template count across the two samples, in the form v = (b*log(k)+a)^2. The table comes from immuneACCESS by way of TCRdb, which keeps in-frame sequences with V and J called. Part of the clones is missing from these tables; in studies checked, under half for an unresolved V gene and the rest for unknown reasons. From that table come the V and J calls and clone size; the DNA was used to work out D and trimming. Within this sample are 81,000 or so clones, with 84% of them counted one time only. The top ten clones comprise 15% to 20% of the sample.

This chain joins TRBV6-4 to TRBJ2-3; no D segment can be confidently identified. Input material: blood. The TCR sequence derives from a person between 18 and 75 years old in good health. The CDR3 reads CASSDSGVGTDTQYF. The DNA reads TGTGCCAGCAGTGACTCCGGAGTTGGCACAGATACGCAGTATTTT.